Following are 7 T cell receptor beta chains from one sample sequenced in a study of glioma-infiltrating T cells. The iRepertoire nested amplicon-rescue multiplex PCR amplified TCR alpha and beta CDR3s from RNA. MiXCR, applied by TCRdb to the multiplex PCR reads, yields one record per CDR3 protein. This sample carries some 160,000 distinct CDR3 sequences, around 40% of them seen once, and the ten largest clones take around 4.9%. Input material: glioma tissue, nonneoplastic brain tissue, or PBMCs (not recorded which). These receptors were obtained from a human donor with low-grade glioma or glioblastoma, undergoing nonglioma brain surgery, or in good health (not recorded which).

Regarding this clonotype: The junction departs from germline at one end; a sequencing error may be responsible. The rearrangement uses TRBV29-1 and TRBJ1-1, with TRBD1 identical over 7 bases. Germline values: CDR1 SQVTM, CDR2 ANQGSEA. The CDR3 length is 13 residues. Here the CDR3 reads CSVGTGMNTESFF. CDR3 DNA: TGCAGCGTTGGGACAGGAATGAACACTGAATCTTTCTTT.

This clonotype showed up many times. The CDR3 loop reads CSASRQGVETQYF. The CDR3 DNA is TGCAGTGCTTCTAGACAGGGCGTAGAGACCCAGTACTTC. The chain joins TRBV20-1 to TRBJ2-5; 7 bases align to TRBD1. Germline loops: CDR1 DFQATT, CDR2 SNEGSKA (reference sequence). V was clipped by 5 bases and J by 4 bases; unmatched bases: 7. This CDR3 region has 13 residues.

In its sample, this clonotype was seen many times. V usage is TRBV15 and J usage is TRBJ2-1; TRBD1 matches 10 bases. The V segment lost 0 bases and the J segment 7 bases; nucleotides outside the gene matches: 9. In germline, CDR1 is LNHNV, CDR2 YYDKDF (reference sequence). The CDR3 has 17 residues. The CDR3 DNA sequence: TGTGCCACCAGCAGAGATTCGGGACAGGGGACGGGGAATGAGCAGTTCTTC. This codes for CATSRDSGQGTGNEQFF.

Details on this clonotype: A single base separates this from a much larger clone, so it may be a read error. DNA for the CDR3: TGTGCCACCATTTTCAGGGAGGTCCCCCTCTTCTATTGCTACACCTTC. It encodes CATIFREVPLFYCYTF. V gene TRBV19 combines with J gene TRBJ1-2, with D possibly TRBD1 on 5 matching bases. CDR3 length equals 16 residues. The germline V gene has CDR1 LNHDA and CDR2 SQIVND (reference sequence).

The CDR3 DNA reads TGTGCCAGCAGTGTATCGACAGGCCTTAATGAAAAACTGTTTTTT. This encodes CASSVSTGLNEKLFF. The genes are TRBV25-1 and TRBJ1-4; TRBD1 might be the D (6 bases). This CDR3 has 15 residues. The V end was cut by 4 bases, the J end by 4 bases, with 13 bases between. Germline CDR1 reads MGHDK; CDR2 reads SYGVNS.

The table lists this clonotype with a few counts. This clone may be a read error of a much larger clone one base away. V is TRBV27 and J is TRBJ2-7; 8 bases are shared with TRBD2. The CDR3 covers 13 residues. V trimming: 8 bases; J trimming: 7 bases; junction bases outside the gene matches: 10. The germline CDR1 and CDR2 sequences are MNHEY and SMNVEV (reference sequence). The CDR3: CASGNDGTSEQYF. CDR3 in DNA: TGTGCCAGCGGGAACGACGGGACTAGTGAGCAGTACTTC.

This clonotype was seen repeatedly, ten times or more. V and J are TRBV10-3 and TRBJ1-2; D remains ambiguous. Germline values: CDR1 ENHRY, CDR2 SYGVKD. CDR3 length equals 12 residues. The V end lost 0 bases, the J end lost 6 bases, and 5 bases lay between the germline ends. In DNA, the CDR3 is TGTGCCATCAGTGAGTCAGGGAATGGCTACACCTTC. Translation gives CAISESGNGYTF.